The rows below give T cell receptor beta chains drawn from one sample of a study of blood T cell repertoires in COVID-19. TCRdb's copy holds only in-frame clones and misses some; the assay was immunoSEQ multiplex PCR. The repertoire includes 250,000 to 350,000 clones, over 80% of them detected once, and over 5.5% sits in the top ten. Sequenced material: peripheral blood. These TCRs come from a woman aged 50 to 60 with COVID-19, enrolled during active disease. Both conserved end residues are part of each CDR3. The D gene is left open where the match is weak. Expanded clones get a size class; other rows say once, few or many, or leave the size out.

>TRBJ2-1|.|TRBV27|TRBD2
TGTGCCAGCAGTTATAACCAGCGGGAGAGTTACAATGAGCAGTTCTTC
CASSYNQRESYNEQFF
>TRBJ2-1|.|TRBV25-1|TRBD2
TGTGCCAGCAGTGACCACGGACTAGCGGGGGGTTTCTACAATGAGCAGTTCTTC
CASSDHGLAGGFYNEQFF
>TRBJ1-5|once|TRBV6-1|TRBD1
TGTGCCAGCAGTGGCCCGAACAGGGGTGGCAATCAGCCCCAGCATTTT
CASSGPNRGGNQPQHF
>TRBJ1-6|.|TRBV19|TRBD1
TGTGCCAGTAGTATTGAGCACAGGGGGACCGCACCCCTCCACTTT
CASSIEHRGTAPLHF
>TRBJ2-4|.|TRBV24-1|.
TGTGCCACCAGTGACCCGGGGGGCAACATTCAGTACTTC
CATSDPGGNIQYF
>TRBJ1-2|.|TRBV5-1|TRBD1
TGCGCCAGCACGGGTGTGACAGGGGCGCTGGGCTACACCTTC
CASTGVTGALGYTF
>TRBJ2-5|.|TRBV5-1|TRBD2
TGCGCCAGCAGCTTGGGCCCAGCTAGCGGGAGCGAGACCCAGTACTTC
CASSLGPASGSETQYF
>TRBJ2-3|.|TRBV9|.
TGTGCCAGCAGCGTAGCGGCAGGGGATACGCAGTATTTT
CASSVAAGDTQYF
>TRBJ2-2|.|TRBV9|.
TGTGCCAGCAGGACCTCTCAGGGGTCCGGGGAGCTGTTTTTT
CASRTSQGSGELFF
>TRBJ2-2|.|TRBV19|.
TGTGCCAGTAGCATCCCAGAATGGTTAACATCGAACACCGGGGAGCTGTTTTTT
CASSIPEWLTSNTGELFF
>TRBJ2-7|.|TRBV6-1|TRBD2
TGTGCCAGCAGTGAAGAGGGACTAGCGGGAGTATCGTACGAGCAGTACTTC
CASSEEGLAGVSYEQYF
>TRBJ1-2|.|TRBV27|.
TGTGCCAGCAGTTTTCTAGCCAACTATGGCTACACCTTC
CASSFLANYGYTF
>TRBJ1-5|.|TRBV11-3|TRBD1
TGTGCCAGCAGCTTTCACCGGGACAGGCATCAGCCCCAGCATTTT
CASSFHRDRHQPQHF
>TRBJ1-6|.|TRBV30|.
TGTGCCTGGAGTCAGCAGCAACGAGGCCTCCACTTT
CAWSQQQRGLHF
>TRBJ2-1|.|TRBV14|TRBD1
TGTGCCAGCAGCCGGACAGGCTACAATGAGCAGTTCTTC
CASSRTGYNEQFF
>TRBJ1-1|.|TRBV9|.
TGTGCCAGCAGCGCCAGACAGGCCATGAACACTGAAGCTTTCTTT
CASSARQAMNTEAFF
>TRBJ2-2|.|TRBV7-9|.
TGTGCCAGCAGCTTTACAGATGCACCCGGGGAGCTGTTTTTT
CASSFTDAPGELFF
>TRBJ2-3|.|TRBV20-1|.
TGCAGTGCTAGTGGCAGTTCCCGCACAGATACGCAGTATTTT
CSASGSSRTDTQYF
>TRBJ2-3|.|TRBV5-6|TRBD2
TGTGCCAGCAGCTTGAGCGGCGGGAGAACGCAGTATTTT
CASSLSGGRTQYF
>TRBJ2-5|once|TRBV29-1|TRBD2
TGCAGCGTGGGTTCTACGTCTAGCGGGTACGAGACCCAGTACTTC
CSVGSTSSGYETQYF
>TRBJ2-1|.|TRBV5-4|.
TGTGCCAGCAGCTTGCCGGGACAATACAATGAGCAGTTCTTC
CASSLPGQYNEQFF
>TRBJ2-1|few|TRBV5-1|.
TGCGCCAGCAGCTTGCCAGGGGATGAGCAGTTCTTC
CASSLPGDEQFF
>TRBJ2-7|.|TRBV5-1|.
TGCGCCAGCAGCTTGGGACTCCCTTCCTACGAGCAGTACTTC
CASSLGLPSYEQYF
>TRBJ1-1|.|TRBV10-3|.
TGTGCCATCAGTGAGCTACAGGCGAACACTGAAGCTTTCTTT
CAISELQANTEAFF
>TRBJ2-2|.|TRBV9|TRBD1
TGTGCCAGCAGCGACAGGGGGCACACCGGGGAGCTGTTTTTT
CASSDRGHTGELFF
>TRBJ1-3|.|TRBV30|.
TGTGCCTGGTCCGCCAATGGGCAGTTTGGAAACACCATATATTTT
CAWSANGQFGNTIYF
>TRBJ1-2|.|TRBV7-6|.
TGTGCCAGCAGCTTATTATCGTCGGGGGTAGAGGGCTACACCTTC
CASSLLSSGVEGYTF
>TRBJ2-2|.|TRBV10-1|TRBD2
TGCGCCAGCAGAGGAGGACTAGCGGGAGTAAGCACCGGGGAGCTGTTTTTT
CASRGGLAGVSTGELFF
>TRBJ1-4|.|TRBV11-2|.
TGTGCCAGCAGCTTAGTAGCAGGGTCAGGCCGCGATATTAATGAAAAACTGTTTTTT
CASSLVAGSGRDINEKLFF
>TRBJ1-2|once|TRBV24-1|TRBD1
TGTGCCACCAGTGATATAGGGGGCTCCTATGGCTACACCTTC
CATSDIGGSYGYTF
>TRBJ2-1|.|TRBV30|TRBD2
TGTGCCTGGAGGGGACTAGTTTACAATGAGCAGTTCTTC
CAWRGLVYNEQFF
>TRBJ1-1|.|TRBV14|TRBD1
TGTGCCAGCAGCACCCGGACAGGAAAACGCGCTGAAGCTTTCTTT
CASSTRTGKRAEAFF
>TRBJ2-1|.|TRBV6-5|TRBD2
TGTGCCAGCAGTTACCAAGGGACTAGCGGGAACAATGAGCAGTTCTTC
CASSYQGTSGNNEQFF
>TRBJ2-3|.|TRBV7-2|TRBD2
TGTGCCAGCAGCACCTCTAGCGGGAGCGTCAGGAGGACAGATACGCAGTATTTT
CASSTSSGSVRRTDTQYF
>TRBJ1-1|few|TRBV7-9|.
TGTGCCAGCAGCGACAGTGGAATTGAAGCTTTCTTT
CASSDSGIEAFF
>TRBJ1-3|few|TRBV4-2|.
TGTGCCAGCAGCCAAAGCCTTATTACAGGGAGAGGTCCTGGAAACACCATATATTTT
CASSQSLITGRGPGNTIYF
>TRBJ1-1|.|TRBV6-4|.
TGTGCCAGCAGTGACTCCAGGGGAGCGACTTTCTTT
CASSDSRGATFF
>TRBJ2-7|.|TRBV5-1|TRBD2
TGCGCCAGCAGCTTGGCCACGGGGCTAGCGGCGACCTACGAGCAGTACTTC
CASSLATGLAATYEQYF
>TRBJ1-5|.|TRBV7-8|TRBD1
TGTGCCAGCAGCCCTGGACAGGATAGCAATCAGCCCCAGCATTTT
CASSPGQDSNQPQHF
>TRBJ1-6|.|TRBV30|.
TGTGCCTGGAGTCGTTGGGGGGTTGTAGGTTCACCCCTCCACTTT
CAWSRWGVVGSPLHF
>TRBJ2-1|.|TRBV19|TRBD2
TGTGCCAGTAGTATAGGCGGGAGATATTACAATGAGCAGTTCTTC
CASSIGGRYYNEQFF
>TRBJ2-3|.|TRBV4-1|TRBD2
TGCGCCAGCAGCCATGTAGCGGGAGCCCCGGATACGCAGTATTTT
CASSHVAGAPDTQYF
>TRBJ1-1|.|TRBV5-5|.
TGTGCCAGCAGTCCCATTGCAGGGTTGGACACTGAAGCTTTCTTT
CASSPIAGLDTEAFF